The 18 T cell receptor beta chains below all came from one sample that was sequenced in a study of regulatory T cells in long-lasting Graves disease. Through Arm-PCR of CDR3 regions and iRepertoire HTBI primers, TCR beta libraries were built. TCRdb analysed the multiplex PCR reads with MiXCR anew, one entry per CDR3 protein. The sample carries a few hundred thousand distinct CDR3 sequences, 14% recorded once. Indicated time point: newly diagnosed GD, antithyroid drugs for less than 3 months. PBMC RNA was the source of the TCR library. These same records also appear under a second study, on T cells in Graves' hyperthyroidism and ophthalmopathy.

The specimen was peripheral blood mononuclear cells (PBMCs), collected at new diagnosis, from a patient treated with antithyroid drugs. Receptors originate from a woman in her fifties or sixties with Graves disease.

This clonotype has a count of ten or more. The chain recombines TRBV5-1 with TRBJ2-7; 10 positions match TRBD2. V lost 0 bases to trimming and J lost 5 bases; unmatched junction nucleotides: 8. Germline assignment: CDR1 SGHRS and CDR2 YFSETQ. The CDR3 extends over 16 amino acids. CDR3 sequence reads: CASSLVPSGRAHEQYF. CDR3 nucleotides: TGCGCCAGCAGCTTGGTGCCTAGCGGGAGAGCACACGAGCAGTACTTC.

This clonotype has only a few counts. The rearrangement joins TRBV7-3 to TRBJ2-2, with D possibly TRBD2 on 6 matching bases. Germline V gives CDR1 SGHTA, CDR2 FQGTGA. The CDR3 runs 14 residues. The V end was cut by 5 bases, the J end by 3 bases, with 10 bases between. CDR3 in DNA: TGTGCCAGCAGCCGAGGAGGGGACACCGGGGAGCTGTTTTTT. It is translated as CASSRGGDTGELFF.

As to this clonotype: This may be a read error, as it is one base from a much larger clone. CDR3 nucleotide sequence: TGTGCCGGCAGTTACTTCAGGGACACTGAAGCTTTCTTT. Translating gives CAGSYFRDTEAFF. V usage is TRBV6-5 and J usage is TRBJ1-1, with a weak D call TRBD1 (5 bases). CDR1 MNHEY and CDR2 SVGAGI come from the germline V gene. The length of the CDR3 is 13 residues.

Remarks on this clonotype: One base away lies a much larger clone, so this may be a sequencing read error. This chain connects TRBV3-1 to TRBJ2-7; D assignment may be TRBD1 or TRBD2 (5 bases each). V gave up 5 bases and J gave up 2 bases, with 7 bases separating them. The germline V gene has CDR1 LGHDT and CDR2 YNNKEL (reference sequence). The CDR3 contains 12 residues. The CDR3 bases are TGTGCCAGCAGCAGGGGAGCCTACGAGCAGTACTTC. This translates into CASSRGAYEQYF.

Within the sample, this clonotype is medium-sized (0.01 to 0.1%). At one end, the junction sequence differs from germline, possibly due to a read error. The chain uses TRBV2 and TRBJ2-1, with 9 bases matching TRBD1. This CDR3 has 15 residues. The germline CDR1 and CDR2 sequences are SNHLY and FYNNEI. CDR3 bases: TGTGCCAGCACTGAAGGGACAGGGCCACACAATGAGCAGTTCTTC. Its translation: CASTEGTGPHNEQFF. Complete variable domain (other parts from reference TRBV2 and TRBJ2-1): EPEVTQTPSHQVTQMGQEVILRCVPISNHLYFYWYRQILGQKVEFLVSFYNNEISEKSEIFDDQFSVERPDGSNFTLKIRSTKLEDSAMYFCASTEGTGPHNEQFFGPGTRLTVL.

This clonotype was counted at least ten times. V is TRBV30 and J is TRBJ2-3; no firm D call. The CDR3 is 12 amino acids. Germline V lookup: CDR1 GTSNPN, CDR2 SVGIG (reference sequence). V dropped 2 bases and J dropped 6 bases, with 9 bases sitting between them. The CDR3 protein is CAWSMGSDTQYF. In DNA form, the CDR3 reads TGTGCCTGGAGTATGGGGTCGGATACGCAGTATTTT.

The sample holds a few counts of this clonotype. The chain carries TRBV18 and TRBJ1-1; 7 nucleotides line up with TRBD1. V lost 5 bases and J lost 5; bases outside the gene matches: 5. This CDR3 is 13 amino acids long. The germline gives CDR1 KGHSH, CDR2 LQKENI. This CDR3 is CASSNDRATEAFF. CDR3 DNA sequence: TGTGCCAGCTCAAACGACAGGGCGACTGAAGCTTTCTTT.

This sequence joins TRBV18 and TRBJ2-7, with TRBD2 identical over 10 bases. The CDR3 contains 14 residues. Unmatched junction bases numbered 3, after V lost 3 bases and J lost 4 bases. Per the germline V gene, CDR1 is KGHSH and CDR2 is LQKENI. CDR3 protein: CASSPGTSEYEQYF. The CDR3 bases are TGTGCCAGCTCACCCGGGACTAGCGAATACGAGCAGTACTTC.

This clonotype was detected many times. Here the CDR3 reads CAWSPLERPLYEQYF. The CDR3 bases are TGTGCCTGGAGTCCTCTTGAGAGGCCCCTCTACGAGCAGTACTTC. The chain links TRBV30 to TRBJ2-7; no firm D call. Trimming took off 2 bases at V and 3 bases at J, with 17 bases between the two ends. This CDR3 is 15 amino acids long. Germline-derived CDR1 and CDR2 are GTSNPN and SVGIG (reference sequence).

This clonotype was seen repeatedly, ten times or more. V gene TRBV7-2 combines with J gene TRBJ2-1, with 15 bases matching TRBD2. Germline trimming cut 0 bases from V and 1 base from J; bases unmatched to any gene: 7. This CDR3 comprises 20 residues. Germline CDR1 reads SGHTA; CDR2 reads FQGNSA. DNA of the CDR3: TGTGCCAGCAGCTTAGCCGGACTAGCGGGAGGGCCAAGGTCCTACAATGAGCAGTTCTTC. This translates into CASSLAGLAGGPRSYNEQFF.

In its sample, this clonotype was seen many times. The chain couples TRBV24-1 to TRBJ2-3, with 8 bases aligning to TRBD1. Trimming cost V 5 bases and J 2 bases; bases outside gene matches: 8. The V gene's germline CDR1 is KGHDR and CDR2 SFDVKD. The CDR3 contains 16 residues. CDR3 region: CATSAGRTGITDTQYF. DNA of the CDR3: TGTGCCACCAGTGCCGGCCGGACAGGGATCACAGATACGCAGTATTTT.

V and J are TRBV4-2 and TRBJ2-7; D gene uncertain. This CDR3 is 16 amino acids long. V lost 1 base and J 1 base, leaving 14 bases between the germline ends. The germline V gene has CDR1 LGHNA and CDR2 YNFKEQ. CDR3 amino acids: CASSQVSSGPSYEQYF. The DNA of the CDR3 is TGTGCCAGCAGCCAAGTTTCGTCGGGTCCGTCCTACGAGCAGTACTTC.

This clonotype turned up a few times. CDR3 residues: CSVIGGTNEKLFF. CDR3 DNA sequence: TGCAGCGTAATAGGGGGCACTAATGAAAAACTGTTTTTT. The chain joins TRBV29-1 to TRBJ1-4; 7 bases map to TRBD1. This CDR3 comprises 13 residues. Germline CDR1 SQVTM, CDR2 ANQGSEA. The V segment lost 6 bases and the J segment 2 bases; nucleotides outside the gene matches: 3. Complete variable domain (other parts from reference TRBV29-1 and TRBJ1-4): SAVISQKPSRDICQRGTSLTIQCQVDSQVTMMFWYRQQPGQSLTLIATANQGSEATYESGFVIDKFPISRPNLTFSTLTVSNMSPEDSSIYLCSVIGGTNEKLFFGSGTQLSVL.

This clonotype turned up a few times. This chain links TRBV24-1 with TRBJ2-1; D not resolved. Trimming shortened V by 2 bases and J by 8 bases, and 6 bases separated the two germline ends. CDR3 length: 12 amino acids. CDR1 and CDR2 (germline): KGHDR, SFDVKD. The CDR3 sequence is CATSDWGYEQFF. In nucleotides, the CDR3 is TGTGCCACCAGTGATTGGGGATATGAGCAGTTCTTC.

In this sample, this clonotype turned up a few times. The chain carries TRBV4-1 and TRBJ1-5; D might be TRBD1 (6 bases). V was shortened by 0 bases and J by 2 bases, with 11 bases between the two germline ends. Germline CDR1 reads MGHRA; CDR2 reads YSYEKL. The CDR3 length is 16 residues. The CDR3 here is CASSQDGGLGNQPQHF. DNA of the CDR3: TGCGCCAGCAGCCAAGACGGGGGGCTCGGCAATCAGCCCCAGCATTTT.

This clonotype has only a few counts. The rearrangement uses TRBV7-9 and TRBJ2-2; 16 bases map to TRBD2. V lost 3 bases to trimming and J lost 0 bases; unmatched junction nucleotides: 7. This CDR3 is built from 20 residues. Germline assignment: CDR1 SEHNR and CDR2 FQNEAQ (reference sequence). In DNA, the CDR3 is TGTGCCAGCAGCTTCCCCGGGACTAGCGGGAGGGACGCGAACACCGGGGAGCTGTTTTTT. This gives the protein CASSFPGTSGRDANTGELFF. The full variable domain, in which reference TRBV7-9 and TRBJ2-2 provide the parts outside the CDR3, is DTGVSQNPRHKITKRGQNVTFRCDPISEHNRLYWYRQTLGQGPEFLTYFQNEAQLEKSRLLSDRFSAERPKGSFSTLEIQRTEQGDSAMYLCASSFPGTSGRDANTGELFFGEGSRLTVL.

This clonotype was picked up many times. V usage is TRBV29-1 and J usage is TRBJ2-3, with D perhaps TRBD2 (6 bases). Trimming pared 7 bases from V and 2 bases from J, leaving 16 bases between. The CDR3 covers 14 residues. The germline CDR1 and CDR2 sequences are SQVTM and ANQGSEA. The CDR3 DNA reads TGCAGCGAGGATGCGGGGACCTCCACAGATACGCAGTATTTT. It specifies CSEDAGTSTDTQYF.

Concerning this clonotype: The junction and the germline gene differ at one end; a read error may be behind it. The V call is TRBV20-1, the J call TRBJ2-7; D is unresolved. CDR1 is DFQATT and CDR2 is SNEGSKA in the germline V gene (reference sequence). The CDR3 is 14 amino acids. This CDR3 reads CSARDPAHSDEQYF. The CDR3 DNA follows: TGCAGTGCTAGAGATCCGGCACACTCCGACGAGCAGTACTTC.